The T cell receptor (beta chain) under discussion was sequenced for a study of blood T cell repertoires in COVID-19 (dated by TCRdb to 2018 to 2021). Some background on the complete study: Samples covering the acute and convalescent phases of COVID-19 were provided by collaborators in the United States, Italy and Spain. The sample metadata nearly always contained a de-identified subject ID, COVID-19 status, age in years and sex. Samples came from the ongoing ImmuneRACE study (first 160 participants) plus 1,254 subjects from 6 global collaborators. HLA class I and class II types, where available, came from metadata supplied by the sample provider rather than from assay-based typing. The repertoires were released in a freely available public database intended as a resource for research on the immune response to SARS-CoV-2. The prospective study material was composed of cDNA or gDNA derived from T cells, B-cell-depleted T cells, or PBMCs. Subjects who had been exposed to COVID-19, were actively infected with it, or had recovered from it provided the deeply sampled blood TCRbeta repertoires that made up the dataset.

Taken from cysteine to phenylalanine, the CDR3 has 15 residues. Here the CDR3 DNA is all that survives: 45 bases in frame from base 1. V drops 1 base and J drops 0 bases, leaving 9 bases in between. Via the germline V gene (reference sequence), CDR1 is LGHDT and CDR2 YNNKEL. Results the study describes overall, beyond this receptor: The quantity of clinical and demographic metadata differed by source and by participant and was supplied without curation.

Collaborating institutions collected whole blood in K2EDTA tubes following their own protocols. For TCRbeta analysis, collaborator samples were shipped as frozen whole blood, as isolated PBMCs, or as DNA extracted from either sample type. TCRbeta CDR3 regions were amplified from genomic DNA by means of the immunoSEQ Assay, a bias-controlled multiplex PCR. Regarding the original processing steps: Nucleated cell counts per sample were estimated from amplification of reference gene primers within the assay. Sequence reads were collapsed and filtered to measure the absolute abundance of every unique TCRbeta CDR3 rearrangement. For each sample, productive Simpson clonality was calculated by taking the square root of Simpson's diversity index across productive rearrangements. TCRdb limited this immuneACCESS table to in-frame rearrangements with V and J called. A share of clones is missing; checked studies link under half to unresolved V genes, and the rest is unexplained. V and J calls and clone size follow that table, whereas D and trimming were derived from the DNA. This sample gives 85,000 to 100,000 clones in total; 75% to 95% of them show up just once. About 1.7% of the sample rests with the top ten.

Regarding this clone: The antigen it recognizes is unknown. Base qualities were left out, and no much larger clone turns up one base away.

In this chain, TRBV3-1 (or the pseudogene TRBV3-2) is recombined with TRBJ1-1, with the D gene uncertain. The source material was peripheral blood. The TCR comes from a man between 60 and 75 years old with acute or convalescent COVID-19. The DNA is TGTGCCAGCAGCCAAGGAGGAACCATGAACACTGAAGCTTTCTTT. This codes for CASSQGGTMNTEAFF.